These 4 T cell receptor beta chains share one sample of origin, sequenced in a study of human T cells and chemical hapten exposure. The time point was: patch test 2, 6 weeks after DPC sensitization. Indicated treatment: therapeutic diphenylcyclopropenone sensitization with weekly scalp DPC. TCRdb re-derived calls from the RACE reads in MiXCR, one entry per CDR3 protein. The table records over 40,000 distinct CDR3 sequences, less than 3.5% of them present only once. Material: whole blood, obtained in connection with sensitization to the hapten diphenylcyclopropenone (DPC). The source of these receptors is a man aged 40-50 years with alopecia areata. Some clones in this sample may be carry-over from other donors' samples.

This clonotype was seen repeatedly, ten times or more. The chain uses TRBV20-1 and TRBJ2-7; D gene ambiguous. Germline CDR1 reads DFQATT; CDR2 reads SNEGSKA (reference sequence). The CDR3 has 11 residues. Trimming stripped 5 bases from V and 6 bases from J, with 11 bases between. The CDR3 sequence is CSARNIGEQYF. CDR3 bases: TGCAGTGCTCGGAACATAGGCGAGCAGTACTTC.

This clonotype was counted at least ten times. The rearrangement uses TRBV5-1 and TRBJ2-5; D is unresolved. CDR1 and CDR2 from the germline V gene are SGHRS and YFSETQ. CDR3 size: 13 residues. The ends were cut back, 2 bases at V and 3 bases at J, with 8 bases in the middle. The chain's CDR3 is CASSFSQEETQYF. CDR3 DNA: TGCGCCAGCAGCTTTAGCCAGGAAGAGACCCAGTACTTC.

V and J are TRBV6-6 and TRBJ2-7; D gene unclear. CDR3 size: 15 residues. Deletions cut 0 bases from V and 6 bases from J, with 15 bases between. Germline CDR1 reads MNHNY; CDR2 reads SVGAGI (reference sequence). CDR3 in amino acids: CASSYSEARSAEQYF. The CDR3 coding sequence is TGTGCCAGCAGTTACTCTGAGGCCAGGTCTGCCGAGCAGTACTTC.

This clonotype was counted at least ten times. The V call is TRBV28, the J call TRBJ2-7, with TRBD2 matching 12 bases. The CDR3 sequence is 18 residues long. Germline values: CDR1 MDHEN, CDR2 SYDVKM. The J segment lost 7 bases and the V segment lost 3 bases, leaving 16 bases of the junction unmatched. The CDR3 protein is CASSFGLAGISALWEQYF. CDR3 DNA: TGTGCCAGCAGTTTCGGACTAGCGGGAATCTCGGCCCTTTGGGAGCAGTACTTC.